The TCR beta chain described here comes from a study of graft-versus-host responses after intestinal transplantation (TCRdb year 2021). For the study in its entirety: The transplants that recipients received were multivisceral, liver-intestinal, or isolated intestinal. All recipients received anti-thymocyte globulin induction followed by maintenance tacrolimus and steroids for around 3 years. After intestinal transplantation, graft-versus-host and host-versus-graft alloreactive T cell clones in the graft, circulation and bone marrow were tracked using bulk TCR-beta CDR3 sequencing. Alloreactive clones were identified by sequencing pre-transplant mixed lymphocyte reaction products and comparing these products with unstimulated pre-transplant donor and recipient T cells. Of the approximately 25 intestinal transplant recipients enrolled in the cohort, one of whom was a retransplant, a few patients without pretransplant specimens were excluded. Donor T cell macrochimerism was defined as a peak of at least 4% donor T cells among recipient peripheral blood mononuclear cells. Instead of going to the commercial service, samples from a few later patients were sequenced in-house on an Illumina MiSeq and processed with MiXCR.

Library creation used the immunoSEQ multiplex PCR assay. For most patients, genomic DNA was isolated with the Qiagen DNeasy Blood and Tissue Kit and shipped frozen to Adaptive Biotechnologies for TCR sequencing. For most patients, high-throughput TCR-beta CDR3 sequencing of genomic DNA was performed by Adaptive Biotechnologies. As for the authors' bioinformatics: Adaptive's ImmunoSEQ software supplied the TCR sequencing data for around 19 patients, while MiXCR and VDJtools were used to process a few other patients. To correct CD4 versus CD8 sorting errors, any sequence found in both subsets at a frequency ratio below 5:1 was removed. Because the origin of CDR3 nucleotide sequences shared between donor and recipient could not be assigned, those sequences were removed. At least 2-fold expansion over unstimulated cells and a minimum CFSE-low frequency of 0.002% (template counts) or 0.001% (read counts) were required for clones to be classified as alloreactive. A clone was considered mappable if detected in the sequenced pre-transplant spleen, lymph node, or MLR CFSE-low populations of the donor or recipient. The cumulative frequency of alloreactive clones was calculated as a percentage of all sequences, weighted by copy number. TCRdb mirrors the immuneACCESS table, restricted to in-frame sequences. Some clones are absent from its copies; in checked studies, under half trace to an unresolved V gene, and the reason for the others is unknown. That table furnishes V, J and clone size, whereas the DNA furnished D and trimming. Counted in this sample were 15,000 to 20,000 clones; over 35% of them appeared once. Roughly 1% of the sample belongs to the ten largest clones.

The time point label, as the study defines it: cells obtained before transplantation from donor or recipient. In the mixed lymphocyte reactions, about 200,000 CFSE-labeled pre-transplant responders were plated with about 200,000 irradiated violet-dye-labeled stimulators and cultured for approximately 6 days. After the mixed lymphocyte reaction, proliferating CD3+CD4+CFSE-low and CD3+CD8+CFSE-low responder cells were FACS-sorted on a BD Influx sorter. This clone has just a few counts. No base quality values were provided; no much bigger clone lies one nucleotide off. The paper's findings and limits, for the study overall: Early after transplant, peak levels of circulating GvH clones were found to be associated with declines in HvG clones. Conclusions were limited by the relatively low number and heterogeneity of intestinal transplant patients. In patients with donor T cell macrochimerism, the allografts had high GvH to HvG T cell clonal ratios. GvH clones turned up in recipient bone marrow, with some appearing earlier in ileal mucosa or blood, a pattern consistent with an intestinal mucosal origin.

The CDR3 sequence holds 10 residues, the cysteine and phenylalanine included. Solely the CDR3 DNA is kept, with 30 bases framed from the first base. Deletion took 1 base off V and 12 bases off J, with a span of 10 bases between the germline ends. The germline V gene (reference sequence) specifies GTSNPN as CDR1 and SVGIG as CDR2. Sequenced here: alloreactive CD4+ T cells from a mixed lymphocyte reaction culture, sampled before intestinal transplant. The cell subset or site label for this specimen denotes: CFSE-low proliferating T cells sorted from roughly six-day pre-transplant mixed lymphocyte reaction (GvH or HvG direction). The rearrangement combines TRBV30 with TRBJ2-7, with no D gene named confidently. The sequence derives from a human patient who received an intestinal transplant. CDR3 sequence: CAWSAGEVYF. At the DNA level, the sequence is TGTGCCTGGAGTGCTGGCGAAGTGTACTTC.